The next 24 T cell receptor beta chains were all read from a single sample in a study of T cells in Graves' hyperthyroidism and ophthalmopathy. The TCR beta CDR3 regions underwent amplification using RNA transcripts as the source. The HTBI set primed first-round TCR CDR3 RT-PCR. TCRdb re-called the multiplex PCR reads with MiXCR, one entry per CDR3 protein. The table includes hundreds of thousands of distinct CDR3 sequences, 15% to 19% detected once. The sequenced material came from blood. These receptors were collected from a woman aged 18-29 years with Graves' hyperthyroidism.

This clonotype was seen more than once but under ten times. The chain uses TRBV29-1 and TRBJ2-3, with TRBD2 matching over 9 bases. CDR3 size: 13 residues. V shed 4 bases and J 4 bases; nucleotides not matched to a gene: 3. CDR1 and CDR2 (germline): SQVTM, ANQGSEA. CDR3 DNA: TGCAGCGTTGCGGGCGGGAGGGCAGATACGCAGTATTTT. The encoded protein is CSVAGGRADTQYF.

J is TRBJ2-1 and V is TRBV7-2; 13 bases map to TRBD2. The ends lost 2 bases at V and 7 bases at J; junction bases unmatched: 11. The CDR3 is 18 residues long. Germline V gene lookup returns CDR1 SGHTA and CDR2 FQGNSA. The chain's CDR3 is CASSLKNPLTSGRNEQFF. The CDR3 bases are TGTGCCAGCAGCTTAAAAAACCCCTTGACTAGCGGGAGGAATGAGCAGTTCTTC.

This clonotype was seen at least ten times. This chain connects TRBV5-1 to TRBJ2-7; a possible D gene is TRBD1 (6 bases). The CDR3 loop spans 16 amino acids. Trimming cost V 0 bases and J 0 bases, with 13 bases left between them. CDR1 is SGHRS and CDR2 is YFSETQ in the germline V gene. CDR3 in amino acids: CASSLAPGQNSYEQYF. The CDR3 DNA sequence: TGCGCCAGCAGCTTGGCCCCCGGACAGAACTCCTACGAGCAGTACTTC.

V is TRBV19 and J is TRBJ2-7; D gene ambiguous. Deletions cut 0 bases from V and 2 bases from J, with 11 bases between. CDR3 length equals 15 residues. The V gene's germline CDR1 is LNHDA and CDR2 SQIVND (reference sequence). CDR3: CASSIDYVKPYEQYF. CDR3 nucleotides: TGTGCCAGTAGTATAGATTACGTCAAACCCTACGAGCAGTACTTC.

In its sample, this clonotype was seen a few times. The chain carries TRBV25-1 and TRBJ2-5; 9 positions match TRBD1. The CDR3 extends over 15 amino acids. J gave up 5 bases and V 5 bases, and 9 bases lay outside the gene matches. In germline, CDR1 is MGHDK, CDR2 SYGVNS. The CDR3 loop reads CASSPPGQGDETQYF. As DNA, the CDR3 is TGTGCCAGCAGTCCACCGGGACAGGGTGACGAGACCCAGTACTTC.

There are a few counts of this clonotype. The chain employs TRBV25-1 and TRBJ2-1, with D uncertain. V was trimmed by 3 bases and J by 2 bases, leaving 14 bases between them. CDR3 length: 16 residues. The germline V gene has CDR1 MGHDK and CDR2 SYGVNS. CDR3 nucleotides: TGTGCCAGCAGTGATGCGCAGGTACGGACCTACAATGAGCAGTTCTTC. Its translation: CASSDAQVRTYNEQFF.

The sample holds many counts of this clonotype. The gene calls are TRBV12-3 or TRBV12-4 and TRBJ1-5; no reliable D call. Trimming took off 2 bases at V and 6 bases at J, with 5 bases between the two ends. The CDR3 covers 12 residues. DNA for the CDR3: TGTGCCAGCAGTTTATGGCCTCAGCCCCAGCATTTT. Translation: CASSLWPQPQHF.

This clonotype was recorded many times. The rearrangement uses TRBV7-2 and TRBJ2-1; 11 bases map to TRBD2. Germline CDR1 SGHTA, CDR2 FQGNSA. V shed 5 bases and J 4 bases; nucleotides not matched to a gene: 7. The CDR3 is made up of 16 amino acids. Written as DNA, the CDR3 is TGTGCCAGCAGCCCTAGACTAGCGGGATTTTACAATGAGCAGTTCTTC. This sequence encodes CASSPRLAGFYNEQFF.

This clonotype was observed a handful of times. This CDR3 reads CASWSVPGELFF. The CDR3 DNA sequence: TGTGCCAGCTGGAGCGTCCCCGGGGAGCTGTTTTTT. This chain links TRBV6-1 with TRBJ2-2; D remains ambiguous. Looked up from germline, CDR1 is MNHNS and CDR2 is SASEGT. V lost 8 bases and J lost 6, with 10 bases in between. The CDR3 loop spans 12 amino acids.

The V and J genes are TRBV5-6 and TRBJ2-4; TRBD2 aligns across 12 bases. Germline lookup yields CDR1 SGHDT and CDR2 YYEEEE. With V trimmed by 1 base and J by 3 bases, 8 bases remained unmatched. The CDR3 runs to 18 residues. The CDR3 spells CASSLWLAGGSGKNIQYF. The CDR3 DNA sequence: TGTGCCAGCAGCTTGTGGCTAGCGGGGGGGAGCGGCAAAAACATTCAGTACTTC.

This clonotype showed up many times. This chain's CDR3 is CASSLGGSGTGELFF. DNA of the CDR3: TGTGCCAGCAGTTTGGGGGGCTCGGGCACCGGGGAGCTGTTTTTT. This chain uses TRBV28 with TRBJ2-2; perhaps D is TRBD1 or TRBD2 (6 bases each). The germline CDR1 and CDR2 sequences are MDHEN and SYDVKM. The CDR3 is made up of 15 amino acids. Deletions cut 3 bases from V and 4 bases from J, with 12 bases between.

The V call is TRBV7-8, the J call TRBJ2-3, with 8 bases that match TRBD2. J was trimmed by 2 bases and V by 1 base; bases with no gene match: 8. CDR3 size: 17 residues. From germline, CDR1 is SGHVS and CDR2 FQNEAQ. CDR3 DNA: TGTGCCAGCAGCTTAGTTCCGCGGGGGGTCTTCACAGATACGCAGTATTTT. Translating it yields CASSLVPRGVFTDTQYF.

The rearrangement uses TRBV20-1 and TRBJ2-1; 8 bases are a match to TRBD1. The J call is doubtful: the DNA matches TRBJ2-7 better. This CDR3 spans 12 amino acids. Per germline, CDR1 DFQATT and CDR2 SNEGSKA (reference sequence). The CDR3 loop is CSARTGALEQYF. CDR3 nucleotide sequence: TGCAGTGCTAGGACAGGGGCCCTCGAGCAGTACTTC.

The rearrangement uses TRBV4-1 and TRBJ1-5, with a possible D match to TRBD1 (5 bases). There are 17 residues in the CDR3. CDR1 MGHRA and CDR2 YSYEKL come from the germline V gene. V gave up 4 bases and J gave up 4 bases, with 20 bases separating them. CDR3 sequence reads: CASSPSPAKGTNQPQHF. CDR3 bases: TGCGCCAGCAGCCCCTCCCCCGCGAAGGGGACGAATCAGCCCCAGCATTTT.

The CDR3 DNA follows: TGTGCCAGCAGTCCCCAGGGAGGCCATCAGCCCCAGCATTTT. This codes for CASSPQGGHQPQHF. The chain has TRBV28 and TRBJ1-5; D might be TRBD1 (5 bases). Germline loops: CDR1 MDHEN, CDR2 SYDVKM. The CDR3 sequence is 14 residues long. V lost 5 bases to trimming and J lost 5 bases, with 13 bases between them.

The chain couples TRBV7-9 to TRBJ2-3; D not resolved. V was cut by 5 bases and J by 4 bases, with 10 bases left in between. The CDR3 totals 13 residues. Germline values: CDR1 SEHNR, CDR2 FQNEAQ (reference sequence). The CDR3 loop reads CASSKSLADTQYF. In nucleotides, the CDR3 is TGTGCCAGCAGCAAGTCTCTAGCAGATACGCAGTATTTT. The whole variable domain, remainder taken from reference TRBV7-9 and TRBJ2-3, is DTGVSQNPRHKITKRGQNVTFRCDPISEHNRLYWYRQTLGQGPEFLTYFQNEAQLEKSRLLSDRFSAERPKGSFSTLEIQRTEQGDSAMYLCASSKSLADTQYFGPGTRLTVL.

The chain combines TRBV6-4 with TRBJ2-1; D ambiguous. Germline V lookup: CDR1 MRHNA, CDR2 SNTAGT. V lost 0 bases to trimming and J lost 5 bases, with 5 bases between them. This CDR3 is built from 13 residues. The CDR3 loop reads CASSDSSNNEQFF. The CDR3 DNA reads as TGTGCCAGCAGTGACTCGAGCAACAATGAGCAGTTCTTC.

V usage is TRBV20-1 and J usage is TRBJ2-5; D perhaps matches TRBD1 (6 bases). The CDR3 is made up of 13 amino acids. V was cut by 5 bases and J by 2 bases, with 12 bases left in between. Looked up from germline, CDR1 is DFQATT and CDR2 is SNEGSKA (reference sequence). The CDR3 protein is CSASSDRQETQYF. CDR3 sequence (DNA): TGCAGTGCTTCCTCGGACAGACAAGAGACCCAGTACTTC.

The CDR3 nucleotides read TGTGCCAGCAGTTACGGGACAGGGAATGGCTACACCTTC. It encodes CASSYGTGNGYTF. The chain couples TRBV6-2 or TRBV6-3 to TRBJ1-2; 9 bases are shared with TRBD1. V gave up 2 bases and J gave up 6 bases; unmatched junction bases: 1. The CDR3 contains 13 residues. Germline V gene sequence: CDR1 MNHEY, CDR2 SVGEGT.

The chain combines TRBV7-2 with TRBJ2-7, with 11 positions matching TRBD1. After removal of 5 bases from V and 5 bases from J, the junction contained 11 bases not matched to a gene. The CDR3 loop spans 16 amino acids. Germline CDR1 is SGHTA and CDR2 is FQGNSA. The CDR3 DNA reads TGTGCCAGCAGCCAGCCTCGGGACAGGGGGGGCGACGAGCAGTACTTC. This gives the protein CASSQPRDRGGDEQYF.

CDR3: CASSMNRLGSTEAFF. CDR3 nucleotides: TGTGCCAGTAGTATGAACAGGTTGGGATCCACTGAAGCTTTCTTT. The chain joins TRBV19 to TRBJ1-1; tentative D call: TRBD1 (5 bases). The CDR3 spans 15 residues. The V end lost 3 bases, the J end lost 4 bases, and 15 bases lay between the germline ends. CDR1 and CDR2 (germline): LNHDA, SQIVND (reference sequence).

As for this clonotype: The germline gene is not matched at one end of the junction; a read error may be the cause. The chain recombines TRBV6-1 with TRBJ1-6, with a tentative D call TRBD1 (5 bases). This CDR3 has 19 amino acids. Germline V gene lookup returns CDR1 MNHNS and CDR2 SASEGT. CDR3 DNA sequence: TGTGCCAGCATCCCGGGGGGACCGTTAACCTCCCCCGGCGATTCACCCCCCCACTTT. This encodes CASIPGGPLTSPGDSPPHF.

This clonotype has more than one count but fewer than ten. The V gene is TRBV7-9, the J gene TRBJ1-2; 7 positions agree with TRBD1. J lost 8 bases, V lost 5 bases, and 11 bases had no gene match. The CDR3 covers 14 residues. CDR1 is SEHNR and CDR2 is FQNEAQ in the germline V gene (reference sequence). DNA for the CDR3: TGTGCCAGCAGCCCCGAGGACAGGTTTCAGGGCTACACCTTC. Protein sequence: CASSPEDRFQGYTF.

This clonotype was seen at least ten times. The chain is built from TRBV7-3 and TRBJ2-2, with TRBD2 identical over 13 bases. Germline CDR1 and CDR2: SGHTA and FQGTGA. This CDR3 spans 18 amino acids. With 5 bases clipped from V and 4 bases from J, the junction kept 10 bases outside the gene matches. The CDR3 nucleotides read TGTGCCAGCAGCCCCGGACTAGCGGGAGAATTAGGCACCGGGGAGCTGTTTTTT. This encodes CASSPGLAGELGTGELFF.